This entry is about one TCR beta chain. The data were taken from a study of Graves' ophthalmopathy and Graves' hyperthyroidism. Amplification from RNA transcripts yielded the TCR beta CDR3 regions. Second-round multiplex PCR followed a first-round RT-PCR using HTBI primers. TCRdb redid the calling of the multiplex PCR reads with MiXCR, one entry per CDR3 protein. This table has around 1.1 million distinct CDR3 sequences, about two fifths appearing once. V lost 0 bases and J lost 10, with 15 bases in between. The CDR3 is 14 amino acids. The germline CDR1 and CDR2 sequences are DFQATT and SNEGSKA (reference sequence).

The sequencing sample was made of peripheral blood or thyroid tissue (not recorded which). The TCR sequence derives from an adult man with Graves' hyperthyroidism. The chain couples TRBV20-1 to TRBJ1-4; D not resolved. In DNA form, the CDR3 reads TGCAGTGCTAGAGACCTTGGCGGGAGGGCAAAACTGTTTTTT. Its translation: CSARDLGGRAKLFF.